This TCR beta chain was sequenced for a study of cytomegalovirus exposure and HLA in healthy donors. Whole-study results and caveats: As was reported, the classifier diagnosed cytomegalovirus status with high specificity and sensitivity. The study designated 160 or so TCR beta chains cytomegalovirus-associated.

The donors were in the approximately 120-subject validation cohort; that cohort was separate from the roughly 730-subject first cohort. Assay: immunoSEQ multiplex PCR; the TCRdb copy retains only in-frame clones and omits some. Of about 150,000 clones listed, more than 70% are singletons. For this clone: No antigen is known for it.

This TCR was recovered from a human donor in good health. What was sequenced was PBMCs.

The CDR3: CASRITGQPTYEQYF. The CDR3 bases are TGTGCCAGCAGGATTACCGGACAGCCGACCTACGAGCAGTACTTC. The chain employs TRBV7-2 and TRBJ2-7, with a weak D call TRBD1 (6 bases). The CDR3 consists of 15 residues. Germline V gene sequence: CDR1 SGHTA, CDR2 FQGNSA. Trimming stripped 6 bases from V and 2 bases from J, with 17 bases between.